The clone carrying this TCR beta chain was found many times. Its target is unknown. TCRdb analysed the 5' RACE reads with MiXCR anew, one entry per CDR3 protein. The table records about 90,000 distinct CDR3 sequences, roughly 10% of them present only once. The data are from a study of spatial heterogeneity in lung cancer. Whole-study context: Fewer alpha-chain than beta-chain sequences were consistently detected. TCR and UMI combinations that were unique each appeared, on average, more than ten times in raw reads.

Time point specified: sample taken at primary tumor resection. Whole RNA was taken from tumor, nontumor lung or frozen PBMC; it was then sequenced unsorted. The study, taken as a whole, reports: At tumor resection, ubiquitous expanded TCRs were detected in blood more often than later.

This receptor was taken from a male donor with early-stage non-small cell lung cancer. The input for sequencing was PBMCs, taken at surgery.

CDR3: CASRRRTGSDADTQYF. CDR3 nucleotides: TGTGCCAGCCGACGCCGGACAGGGTCGGATGCAGATACGCAGTATTTT. This chain joins TRBV6-2 or TRBV6-3 and TRBJ2-3; 8 bases fit TRBD1. CDR1 is MNHEY, CDR2 SVGEGT, per germline. The CDR3 sequence is 16 residues long. After removal of 8 bases from V and 4 bases from J, the junction contained 14 bases not matched to a gene.